This is a list of T cell receptor beta chains from one sample in a study of cytomegalovirus exposure and HLA in healthy donors. Clones were sequenced by immunoSEQ multiplex PCR, and TCRdb holds only the in-frame ones, with some missing. In the table there are 120,000 to 150,000 clones, around 80% of which are singletons. Sequencing was performed on PBMCs. The receptors here all came from a man aged 30 to 45 in good health and CMV-seropositive. Each CDR3 is given with its conserved first and last residue. The order of the fields is CDR3 length, clone size, D gene, J gene, V gene, CDR3 protein, CDR3 DNA. The D gene is left open where the match is weak. Clone size is given for some rows only: seen once, a few or many times, or a class if the clone is expanded.

>13|.|.|TRBJ2-7|TRBV5-4
CASSLRSSYEQYF
TGTGCCAGCAGCTTACGCAGCTCCTACGAGCAGTACTTC
>17|.|.|TRBJ2-3|TRBV11-2
CASSIGQGTASTDTQYF
TGTGCCAGCAGCATCGGCCAGGGAACTGCTAGCACAGATACGCAGTATTTT
>14|.|TRBD1|TRBJ1-2|TRBV2
CASSPQGVNYGYTF
TGTGCCAGCAGTCCCCAGGGGGTGAACTATGGCTACACCTTC
>15|.|TRBD1|TRBJ2-7|TRBV6-5
CASTQGGQGRYEQYF
TGTGCCAGCACCCAGGGGGGACAGGGTCGCTACGAGCAGTACTTC
>14|.|TRBD1|TRBJ1-4|TRBV28
CASSSGQFNEKLFF
TGTGCCAGCAGTTCGGGACAGTTTAATGAAAAACTGTTTTTT
>15|.|TRBD1|TRBJ2-2|TRBV7-8
CASSSRTGGTGELFF
TGTGCCAGCAGCTCTAGGACAGGGGGGACCGGGGAGCTGTTTTTT
>14|few|TRBD2|TRBJ2-1|TRBV10-2
CASSGTSVYNEQFF
TGCGCCAGCAGTGGGACTAGCGTGTACAATGAGCAGTTCTTC
>17|.|TRBD1|TRBJ1-5|TRBV5-6
CASSWTGSLGSNQPQHF
TGTGCCAGCAGCTGGACAGGGAGCCTGGGGAGCAATCAGCCCCAGCATTTT
>14|.|TRBD2|TRBJ2-7|TRBV7-9
CASSQTSGAFEQYF
TGTGCCAGCAGCCAGACTAGCGGGGCCTTCGAGCAGTACTTC
>14|.|.|TRBJ2-5|TRBV6-6
CASSYSRGEETQYF
TGTGCCAGCAGTTACTCCAGGGGCGAGGAGACCCAGTACTTC
>16|.|.|TRBJ2-3|TRBV30
CAWSVGVLIGTDTQYF
TGTGCCTGGAGTGTAGGGGTGCTAATCGGGACAGATACGCAGTATTTT
>14|.|TRBD2|TRBJ2-7|TRBV6-1
CASREGLAFDEQYF
TGTGCCAGCAGGGAGGGACTAGCTTTCGACGAGCAGTACTTC
>14|once|TRBD1|TRBJ2-3|TRBV18
CASSQTGGTDTQYF
TGTGCCAGCTCACAAACAGGGGGCACAGATACGCAGTATTTT
>13|.|.|TRBJ2-7|TRBV7-9
CASSRDSSYEQYF
TGTGCCAGCAGTCGGGACTCGTCCTACGAGCAGTACTTC
>17|few|.|TRBJ1-4|TRBV28
CASSRDAPGQRNEKLFF
TGTGCCAGCAGCCGCGATGCCCCGGGACAAAGAAATGAAAAACTGTTTTTT
>13|.|TRBD1|TRBJ2-7|TRBV7-9
CALLAQGDYEQYF
TGTGCCCTGCTGGCGCAGGGGGACTACGAGCAGTACTTC
>15|.|TRBD1|TRBJ1-6|TRBV7-9
CSSSLGGTGDSPLHF
TGTTCCAGCAGCTTAGGCGGGACAGGGGATTCACCCCTCCACTTT
>18|once|TRBD1|TRBJ1-2|TRBV18
CASYSARDRESGLYGYTF
TGTGCCAGCTATTCCGCCCGGGACAGGGAAAGTGGTCTCTATGGCTACACCTTC
>13|.|TRBD1|TRBJ2-1|TRBV2
CASSQDRLNEQFF
TGTGCCAGCAGTCAGGACAGGCTCAATGAGCAGTTCTTC
>14|.|TRBD1|TRBJ2-2|TRBV30
CAWSRQGFTGELFF
TGTGCCTGGAGTCGACAGGGTTTCACCGGGGAGCTGTTTTTT
>14|.|.|TRBJ2-3|TRBV27
CASRHGGKTDTQYF
TGTGCCAGCCGACACGGGGGAAAAACAGATACGCAGTATTTT
>14|once|.|TRBJ2-1|TRBV28
CASSLWLDLGEQFF
TGTGCCAGCAGTTTATGGCTAGATCTTGGTGAGCAGTTCTTC
>16|.|TRBD1|TRBJ2-5|TRBV7-9
CASSSLGQDMRETQYF
TGTGCCAGCAGTTCCCTGGGACAGGACATGCGGGAGACCCAGTACTTC
>15|.|TRBD1|TRBJ2-1|TRBV30
CAWSVWTGGGNEQFF
TGTGCCTGGAGTGTATGGACAGGGGGTGGCAATGAGCAGTTCTTC
>16|once|.|TRBJ2-3|TRBV5-1
CASSRADRTSTDTQYF
TGCGCCAGCAGTCGCGCAGACAGAACTAGCACAGATACGCAGTATTTT
>15|.|TRBD1|TRBJ1-4|TRBV15
CATSRVSGTGAKLFF
TGTGCCACCAGCAGAGTATCCGGGACAGGGGCAAAACTGTTTTTT
>14|.|.|TRBJ2-3|TRBV11-3
CASSLRGQQDTQYF
TGTGCCAGCAGCTTGAGAGGACAGCAAGATACGCAGTATTTT
>14|.|.|TRBJ2-1|TRBV2
CASSGLGLGNEQFF
TGTGCCAGCAGCGGACTCGGCCTCGGGAATGAGCAGTTCTTC
>15|.|TRBD2|TRBJ2-3|TRBV29-1
CSASGLAGSTDTQYF
TGCAGCGCTTCGGGACTAGCGGGGTCCACAGATACGCAGTATTTT
>16|.|TRBD1|TRBJ1-2|TRBV5-1
CASSLAPGQGHFGYTF
TGCGCCAGCAGCTTGGCCCCGGGACAGGGGCATTTTGGCTACACCTTC
>14|.|.|TRBJ1-2|TRBV7-6
CASSSGGSNYGYTF
TGTGCCAGCAGCTCGGGTGGGTCTAACTATGGCTACACCTTC
>14|.|TRBD1|TRBJ2-2|TRBV5-1
CASSPSGTGDKLFF
TGCGCCAGCAGCCCCTCGGGGACAGGGGATAAGCTGTTTTTT
>12|once|TRBD1|TRBJ2-7|TRBV7-8
CASSSDRGNGYF
TGTGCCAGCAGCTCAGACAGGGGCAATGGGTACTTC
>14|once|.|TRBJ1-2|TRBV6-6
CASSVSGGNYGYTF
TGTGCCAGCAGTGTTTCGGGGGGGAACTATGGCTACACCTTC
>18|few|.|TRBJ1-1|TRBV6-1
CASSEGLGVVGKNTEAFF
TGTGCCAGCAGTGAGGGCCTCGGGGTAGTGGGGAAGAACACTGAAGCTTTCTTT
>13|.|TRBD1|TRBJ1-1|TRBV30
CAWRPGGPTEAFF
TGTGCCTGGAGACCAGGGGGTCCTACTGAAGCTTTCTTT
>14|.|TRBD2|TRBJ2-3|TRBV7-2
CASSLAGGTDTQYF
TGTGCCAGCAGCCTGGCGGGGGGAACAGATACGCAGTATTTT
>13|once|.|TRBJ2-1|TRBV6-1
CASNEARVGEQFF
TGTGCCAGCAACGAAGCGAGGGTCGGTGAGCAGTTCTTC
>14|.|TRBD1|TRBJ2-7|TRBV5-6
CASSAQGQFYEQYF
TGTGCCAGCAGCGCCCAGGGACAGTTCTACGAGCAGTACTTC
>17|.|.|TRBJ1-6|TRBV9
CASSSRSGEGINSPLHF
TGTGCCAGCAGCAGCCGATCAGGGGAGGGGATTAATTCACCCCTCCACTTT
>15|.|TRBD1|TRBJ1-3|TRBV28
CASSLGDRGWNTIYF
TGTGCCAGCAGTTTAGGGGACAGGGGTTGGAACACCATATATTTT
>12|.|TRBD1|TRBJ2-7|TRBV29-1
CSGTQGAYEQYF
TGCAGCGGGACCCAGGGGGCCTACGAGCAGTACTTC
>16|few|TRBD2|TRBJ2-3|TRBV30
CAWSQRLAGVWDTQYF
TGTGCCTGGAGTCAGCGACTAGCGGGAGTATGGGATACGCAGTATTTT
>13|.|.|TRBJ1-2|TRBV19
CASSTDGLYGYTF
TGTGCCAGTAGTACCGATGGCCTCTATGGCTACACCTTC
>12|few|TRBD1|TRBJ1-2|TRBV10-1
CASRGQGYGYTF
TGCGCCAGCAGGGGACAGGGTTATGGCTACACCTTC
>16|.|TRBD1|TRBJ1-5|TRBV18
CASSPPGRGPNQPQHF
TGTGCCAGCTCACCACCCGGCAGGGGGCCTAATCAGCCCCAGCATTTT
>16|.|TRBD2|TRBJ2-5|TRBV19
CASSKRLAGGLETQYF
TGTGCCAGTAGCAAGAGACTAGCGGGGGGACTAGAGACCCAGTACTTC
>13|.|.|TRBJ2-7|TRBV27
CASSLSFSCEQYF
TGTGCCAGCAGTTTGTCGTTCTCCTGCGAGCAGTACTTC
>12|.|.|TRBJ1-2|TRBV30
CAWSATRRGYTF
TGTGCCTGGAGTGCCACCCGGAGGGGCTACACCTTC
>16|few|TRBD2|TRBJ2-7|TRBV7-2
CASSLGPSGSGYEQYF
TGTGCCAGCAGCTTGGGGCCTAGCGGGAGCGGCTACGAGCAGTACTTC
>15|.|.|TRBJ1-1|TRBV5-5
CASSLVPTGNTEAFF
TGTGCCAGCAGCTTGGTACCAACAGGGAACACTGAAGCTTTCTTT
>17|.|.|TRBJ2-2|TRBV4-1
CASSQVGVPGDTGELFF
TGCGCCAGCAGCCAAGTTGGGGTCCCAGGGGACACCGGGGAGCTGTTTTTT
>13|.|.|TRBJ1-2|TRBV28
CASISLANYGYTF
TGTGCCAGCATCTCGCTAGCTAACTATGGCTACACCTTC
>15|.|.|TRBJ1-5|TRBV28
CASRTGKYSNQPQHF
TGTGCCAGCAGAACAGGGAAGTATAGCAATCAGCCCCAGCATTTT
>15|.|.|TRBJ1-5|TRBV7-8
CASSLEVAGNQPQHF
TGTGCCAGCAGCTTAGAGGTAGCCGGCAATCAGCCCCAGCATTTT
>14|.|TRBD2|TRBJ2-3|TRBV11-2
CASDLAGGSDTQYF
TGTGCCAGCGATCTAGCGGGAGGTTCAGATACGCAGTATTTT
>13|.|.|TRBJ2-5|TRBV7-8
CASSLRTQETQYF
TGTGCCAGCAGCCTGCGCACCCAAGAGACCCAGTACTTC